These T cell receptor beta chains were read from a single sample in a study of T cells in Graves' hyperthyroidism and ophthalmopathy. TCRdb recomputed calls from the multiplex PCR reads with MiXCR, one row per CDR3 protein. The data hold about 640,000 distinct CDR3 sequences, with less than 25% observed a single time. Sample: blood. Receptor source: a man aged 25-45 years with Graves' ophthalmopathy. Both conserved end residues are part of each CDR3. The order of the fields is D gene, V gene, J gene, clone size, CDR3 DNA, CDR3 protein. A D gene is named only where the DNA matches it firmly. The size of a clone is reported for some rows only, either as once, few or many, or as a class for expanded clones.

d_call: -; v_call: TRBV20-1; j_call: TRBJ2-2; clone_size: -; cdr3_nt: TGCAGTGCTACACCTGACGCACTAACCCCCGGGGAGCTGTTTTTT; cdr3_aa: CSATPDALTPGELFF
d_call: -; v_call: TRBV20-1; j_call: TRBJ1-1; clone_size: few; cdr3_nt: TGCAGTGCCCCGAGGTGGCTGGGATCGGGGAACACTGAAGCTTTCTTT; cdr3_aa: CSAPRWLGSGNTEAFF
d_call: -; v_call: TRBV27; j_call: TRBJ2-7; clone_size: -; cdr3_nt: TGTGCCAGCAGTTCGGGTTTAGCTTTCAGGTACGAGCAGTACTTC; cdr3_aa: CASSSGLAFRYEQYF
d_call: TRBD2; v_call: TRBV10-2; j_call: TRBJ2-1; clone_size: -; cdr3_nt: TGCGCCAGCAGTGTAGAATCTAGCGGGCTGAACAATGAGCAGTTCTTC; cdr3_aa: CASSVESSGLNNEQFF
d_call: TRBD1; v_call: TRBV27; j_call: TRBJ2-1; clone_size: -; cdr3_nt: TGTGCCAGCAGTCCAGTTGGGACAGGGGTTCATGAGCAGTTCTTC; cdr3_aa: CASSPVGTGVHEQFF
d_call: -; v_call: TRBV30; j_call: TRBJ1-2; clone_size: many; cdr3_nt: TGTGCCTGGCGCCCCGGGCCCAACTATGGCTACACCTTC; cdr3_aa: CAWRPGPNYGYTF
d_call: -; v_call: TRBV3-1; j_call: TRBJ1-2; clone_size: many; cdr3_nt: TGTGCCAGCAGCCAAGATCAAGGCAACTATGGCTACACCTTC; cdr3_aa: CASSQDQGNYGYTF
d_call: -; v_call: TRBV2; j_call: TRBJ1-1; clone_size: many; cdr3_nt: TGTGCCAGCAGTGAGACACCAGGGTCGAACACTGAAGCTTTCTTT; cdr3_aa: CASSETPGSNTEAFF
d_call: -; v_call: TRBV20-1; j_call: TRBJ2-3; clone_size: -; cdr3_nt: TGCAGTCCTCTAGGGAGCGCCAAGCGAACAGATACGCAGTATTTT; cdr3_aa: CSPLGSAKRTDTQYF
d_call: TRBD2; v_call: TRBV11-2; j_call: TRBJ2-1; clone_size: many; cdr3_nt: TGTGCCAGCAGCTTTGGTGGGAGGGCCGGAGGTGAGCAGTTCTTC; cdr3_aa: CASSFGGRAGGEQFF
d_call: -; v_call: TRBV19; j_call: TRBJ2-1; clone_size: -; cdr3_nt: TGTGCCAGTAGTATAAAGGGTGTCGGGCAGCAGTTCTTC; cdr3_aa: CASSIKGVGQQFF
d_call: TRBD2; v_call: TRBV12-3/TRBV12-4; j_call: TRBJ2-6; clone_size: many; cdr3_nt: TGTGCCAGCAGCCCTAGCGGGAGGGTTCCCTCTGGGGCCAACGTCCTGACTTTC; cdr3_aa: CASSPSGRVPSGANVLTF
d_call: -; v_call: TRBV15; j_call: TRBJ1-1; clone_size: once; cdr3_nt: TGTGCCACCAGCAGACCTGACACGGCGAACACTGAAGCTTTCTTT; cdr3_aa: CATSRPDTANTEAFF
d_call: -; v_call: TRBV3-1; j_call: TRBJ2-7; clone_size: few; cdr3_nt: TGTGCCAGCAGCCAAACTATAAGAAGCGAGCAGTACTTC; cdr3_aa: CASSQTIRSEQYF
d_call: TRBD1; v_call: TRBV12-3/TRBV12-4; j_call: TRBJ2-7; clone_size: many; cdr3_nt: TGTGCCAGCAGGGAAAATGGACAGGCAGCCTACGAGCAGTACTTC; cdr3_aa: CASRENGQAAYEQYF
d_call: TRBD1; v_call: TRBV7-9; j_call: TRBJ2-6; clone_size: -; cdr3_nt: TGTGCCAGCAGCTCGGGGACAGCCCCGCTCTCCTCTGGGGCCAACGTCCTGACTTTC; cdr3_aa: CASSSGTAPLSSGANVLTF
d_call: TRBD1; v_call: TRBV28; j_call: TRBJ1-5; clone_size: many; cdr3_nt: TGTGCCAGCTTACAGGGGACTTATAGCAATCAGCCCCAGCATTTT; cdr3_aa: CASLQGTYSNQPQHF
d_call: TRBD1; v_call: TRBV6-1; j_call: TRBJ2-5; clone_size: few; cdr3_nt: TGTGCCAGCAGCGCCGGGACAGGGAGTCAAGAGACCCAGTACTTC; cdr3_aa: CASSAGTGSQETQYF
d_call: TRBD2; v_call: TRBV4-1; j_call: TRBJ2-3; clone_size: -; cdr3_nt: TGCGCCAGCAGCCCCCAAGGGAGGGGAAGACTAGGATTCACAGATACGCAGTATTTT; cdr3_aa: CASSPQGRGRLGFTDTQYF
d_call: TRBD2; v_call: TRBV6-1; j_call: TRBJ2-3; clone_size: few; cdr3_nt: TGTGCCAGCATGCTGGGACTAGCGGGAACAGATACGCAGTATTTT; cdr3_aa: CASMLGLAGTDTQYF
d_call: TRBD2; v_call: TRBV11-2; j_call: TRBJ2-7; clone_size: many; cdr3_nt: TGTGCCAGCAGACTAGCGGGAGTATCCTACGAGCAGTACTTC; cdr3_aa: CASRLAGVSYEQYF
d_call: -; v_call: TRBV6-2/TRBV6-3; j_call: TRBJ2-1; clone_size: -; cdr3_nt: TGTGCCAGCACCGACTTGGCCCATGAGCAGTTCTTC; cdr3_aa: CASTDLAHEQFF
d_call: -; v_call: TRBV7-2; j_call: TRBJ1-1; clone_size: few; cdr3_nt: TGTGCCAGCAGCTTCTTAAGCAGGGGGAACACTGAAGCTTTCTTT; cdr3_aa: CASSFLSRGNTEAFF
d_call: -; v_call: TRBV10-2; j_call: TRBJ1-5; clone_size: many; cdr3_nt: TGCGCCAGCAGCGATAACCAGGGGCTAGGCAATCAGCCCCAGCATTTT; cdr3_aa: CASSDNQGLGNQPQHF
d_call: -; v_call: TRBV5-1; j_call: TRBJ2-6; clone_size: few; cdr3_nt: TGCGCCAGCAGCTTGGAAGGGACTGGGGCCAACGTCCTGACTTTC; cdr3_aa: CASSLEGTGANVLTF
d_call: TRBD2; v_call: TRBV19; j_call: TRBJ2-1; clone_size: -; cdr3_nt: TGTGCCAGTAGGGCTAGCGGTAACTACAATGAGCAGTTCTTC; cdr3_aa: CASRASGNYNEQFF
d_call: TRBD2; v_call: TRBV13; j_call: TRBJ2-7; clone_size: -; cdr3_nt: TGTGCCAGCAGCGTCGGACTAGCGGGAGACGAGCAGTACTTC; cdr3_aa: CASSVGLAGDEQYF
d_call: -; v_call: TRBV12-3/TRBV12-4; j_call: TRBJ1-1; clone_size: many; cdr3_nt: TGTGCCAGCAGACCCTCGACAGTGAACACTGAAGCTTTCTTT; cdr3_aa: CASRPSTVNTEAFF
d_call: -; v_call: TRBV28; j_call: TRBJ1-5; clone_size: -; cdr3_nt: TGTGCCAGCAGTTTACTACGCAGGGAGAATCAGCCCCAGCATTTT; cdr3_aa: CASSLLRRENQPQHF
d_call: TRBD2; v_call: TRBV7-9; j_call: TRBJ2-1; clone_size: -; cdr3_nt: TGTGCCAGCAGCTTAGGGGTACTAGCGGGAGGGGGGACCTACAATGAGCAGTTCTTC; cdr3_aa: CASSLGVLAGGGTYNEQFF
d_call: TRBD2; v_call: TRBV19; j_call: TRBJ2-1; clone_size: -; cdr3_nt: TGTGCCAGTAGTAAGCTAGCGGCACCAGTCAATGAGCAGTTCTTC; cdr3_aa: CASSKLAAPVNEQFF
d_call: TRBD2; v_call: TRBV6-1; j_call: TRBJ2-2; clone_size: -; cdr3_nt: TGTGCCAGCAGGGGGACTAGCGGAAACACCGGGGAGCTGTTTTTT; cdr3_aa: CASRGTSGNTGELFF
d_call: -; v_call: TRBV6-1; j_call: TRBJ1-4; clone_size: -; cdr3_nt: TGTGCCAGCAGTCCGTGCGGTACGACTAATGAAAAACTGTTTTTT; cdr3_aa: CASSPCGTTNEKLFF
d_call: -; v_call: TRBV30; j_call: TRBJ2-7; clone_size: many; cdr3_nt: TGTGCCTGGATACAAGCGGATGAGCAGTACTTC; cdr3_aa: CAWIQADEQYF
d_call: -; v_call: TRBV5-5; j_call: TRBJ2-5; clone_size: few; cdr3_nt: TGTGCCAGCAGCGCCGGGGTACAAGAGACCCAGTACTTC; cdr3_aa: CASSAGVQETQYF
d_call: -; v_call: TRBV7-3; j_call: TRBJ2-2; clone_size: -; cdr3_nt: TGTGCCAGCAGCCGTGACAGATCGACCGGGGAGCTGTTTTTT; cdr3_aa: CASSRDRSTGELFF
d_call: TRBD2; v_call: TRBV2; j_call: TRBJ2-1; clone_size: many; cdr3_nt: TGTGCCAGCAGGACTAGCGGGCTTAACAATGAGCAGTTCTTC; cdr3_aa: CASRTSGLNNEQFF
d_call: TRBD2; v_call: TRBV3-1; j_call: TRBJ2-7; clone_size: once; cdr3_nt: TGTGCCAGCAGCCGGGGACTAGCGGGAGCCCACGAGCAGTACTTC; cdr3_aa: CASSRGLAGAHEQYF
d_call: -; v_call: TRBV3-1; j_call: TRBJ2-2; clone_size: many; cdr3_nt: TGTGCCAGCAGCCAATTCACCACCGGGGAGCTGTTTTTT; cdr3_aa: CASSQFTTGELFF
d_call: -; v_call: TRBV27; j_call: TRBJ2-7; clone_size: many; cdr3_nt: TGTGCCAGCAGTTTCCTAGCCTCCTACGAGCAGTACTTC; cdr3_aa: CASSFLASYEQYF
d_call: -; v_call: TRBV11-2; j_call: TRBJ2-1; clone_size: many; cdr3_nt: TGTGCCAGCACTACACAGGGAAATGAGCAGTTCTTC; cdr3_aa: CASTTQGNEQFF
d_call: -; v_call: TRBV20-1; j_call: TRBJ1-6; clone_size: many; cdr3_nt: TGCAGTGCTAGGGAGGACCACCGGAGCTCCTATAATTCACCCCTCCACTTT; cdr3_aa: CSAREDHRSSYNSPLHF